This T cell receptor beta chain was sequenced for a study of human T cells and chemical hapten exposure. At the level of the study: 2% DPC was applied to approximately 2 cm by approximately 2 cm of upper inner arm skin for sensitization. The study lasted approximately 25 weeks, and patients were dosed weekly with diphenylcyclopropenone on the scalp throughout. Study outcomes and limitations: Expanded TCRs grouped into significantly more large CDR3 similarity clusters than controls produced. DPC sensitization produced no change in TCRs with frequency above 1 in 1000.

In germline, CDR1 is SGHVS, CDR2 FQNEAQ. The CDR3 is made up of 16 amino acids. The V gene end was trimmed by 5 bases and the J gene end by 3 bases; junction bases not matched to a gene: 10. TCRdb reprocessed the RACE reads with MiXCR, giving one entry per CDR3 protein. The sample contains roughly 34,000 distinct CDR3 sequences, 5.5% to 7.5% of which appear only once. Details on this clonotype: Its target is unknown.

As to time point: patch test 1, 2 weeks after DPC sensitization. Treatment: therapeutic diphenylcyclopropenone sensitization with weekly scalp DPC. It was from unfractionated whole blood that total RNA was extracted. The source was whole blood, collected in connection with sensitization to the hapten diphenylcyclopropenone (DPC). This clonotype was obtained from a woman in her 30s with alopecia areata. Some clones in this sample may be carry-over from other donors' samples. The V call is TRBV7-8, the J call TRBJ2-3, with 8 bases identical to TRBD2. CDR3 DNA sequence: TGTGCCAGCAGCATCCCCCCCCCTAGCGGGACAGATACGCAGTATTTT. Residues: CASSIPPPSGTDTQYF.